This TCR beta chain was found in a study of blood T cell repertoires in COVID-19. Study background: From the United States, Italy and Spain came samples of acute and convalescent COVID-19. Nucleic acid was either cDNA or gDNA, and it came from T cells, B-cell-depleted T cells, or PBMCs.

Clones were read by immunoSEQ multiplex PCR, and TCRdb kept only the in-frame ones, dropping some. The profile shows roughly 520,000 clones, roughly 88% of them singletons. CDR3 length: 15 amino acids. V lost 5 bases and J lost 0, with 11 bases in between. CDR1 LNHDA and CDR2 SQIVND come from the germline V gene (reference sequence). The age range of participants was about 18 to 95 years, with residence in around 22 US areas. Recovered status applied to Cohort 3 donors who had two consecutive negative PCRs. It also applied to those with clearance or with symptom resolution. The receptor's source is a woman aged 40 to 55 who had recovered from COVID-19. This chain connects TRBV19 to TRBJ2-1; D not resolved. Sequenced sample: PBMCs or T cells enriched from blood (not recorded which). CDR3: CASSDTLSSYNEQFF. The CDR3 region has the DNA TGTGCCAGTAGTGATACTCTAAGCTCCTACAATGAGCAGTTCTTC.